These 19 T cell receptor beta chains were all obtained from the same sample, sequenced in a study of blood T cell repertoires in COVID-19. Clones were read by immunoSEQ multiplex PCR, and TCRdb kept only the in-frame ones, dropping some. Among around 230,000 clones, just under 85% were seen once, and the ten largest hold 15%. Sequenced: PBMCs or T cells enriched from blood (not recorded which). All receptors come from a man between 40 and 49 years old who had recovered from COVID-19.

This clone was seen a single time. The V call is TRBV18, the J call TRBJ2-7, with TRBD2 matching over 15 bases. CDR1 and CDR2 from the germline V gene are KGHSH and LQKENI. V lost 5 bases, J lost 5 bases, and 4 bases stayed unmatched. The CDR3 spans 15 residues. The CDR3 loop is CASSGTSGRYHEQYF. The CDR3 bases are TGTGCCAGCTCAGGGACTAGCGGGAGGTACCACGAGCAGTACTTC. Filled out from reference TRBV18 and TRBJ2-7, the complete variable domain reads NAGVMQNPRHLVRRRGQEARLRCSPMKGHSHVYWYRQLPEEGLKFMVYLQKENIIDESGMPKERFSAEFPKEGPSILRIQQVVRGDSAAYFCASSGTSGRYHEQYFGPGTRLTVT.

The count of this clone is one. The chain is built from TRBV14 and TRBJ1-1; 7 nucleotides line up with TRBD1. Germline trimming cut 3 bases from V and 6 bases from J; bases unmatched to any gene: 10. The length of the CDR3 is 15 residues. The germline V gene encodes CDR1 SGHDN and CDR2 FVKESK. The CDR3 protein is CASSHLLRTGSEAFF. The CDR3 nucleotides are TGTGCCAGCAGCCACCTTCTTCGGACAGGTTCTGAAGCTTTCTTT.

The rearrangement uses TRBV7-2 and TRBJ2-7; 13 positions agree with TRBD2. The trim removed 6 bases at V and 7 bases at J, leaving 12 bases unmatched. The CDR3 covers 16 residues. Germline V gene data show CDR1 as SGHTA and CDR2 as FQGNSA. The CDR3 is CASSLLGLAGVAEQYF. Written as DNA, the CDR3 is TGTGCCAGCAGTCTCCTCGGACTAGCGGGAGTAGCAGAGCAGTACTTC.

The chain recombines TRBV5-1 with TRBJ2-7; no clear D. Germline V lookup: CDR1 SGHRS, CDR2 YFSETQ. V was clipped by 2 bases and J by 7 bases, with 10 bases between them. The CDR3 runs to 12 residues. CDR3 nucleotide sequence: TGCGCCAGCAGCTTTTTGACTGGAGAGCAGTACTTC. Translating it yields CASSFLTGEQYF.

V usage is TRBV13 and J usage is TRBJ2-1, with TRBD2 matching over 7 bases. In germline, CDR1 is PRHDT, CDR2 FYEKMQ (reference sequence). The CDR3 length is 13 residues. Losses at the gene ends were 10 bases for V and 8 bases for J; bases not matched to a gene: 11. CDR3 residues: CATTWGRGDEQFF. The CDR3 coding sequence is TGTGCCACCACTTGGGGGAGGGGCGATGAGCAGTTCTTC.

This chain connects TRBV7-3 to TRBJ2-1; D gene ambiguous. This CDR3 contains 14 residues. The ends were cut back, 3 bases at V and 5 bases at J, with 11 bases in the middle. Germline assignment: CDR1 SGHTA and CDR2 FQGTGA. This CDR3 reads CASSLTQKDNEQFF. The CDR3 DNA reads TGTGCCAGCAGCTTGACTCAGAAAGACAATGAGCAGTTCTTC. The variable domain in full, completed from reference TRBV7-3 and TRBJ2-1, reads GAGVSQTPSNKVTEKGKYVELRCDPISGHTALYWYRQSLGQGPEFLIYFQGTGAADDSGLPNDRFFAVRPEGSVSTLKIQRTERGDSAVYLCASSLTQKDNEQFFGPGTRLTVL.

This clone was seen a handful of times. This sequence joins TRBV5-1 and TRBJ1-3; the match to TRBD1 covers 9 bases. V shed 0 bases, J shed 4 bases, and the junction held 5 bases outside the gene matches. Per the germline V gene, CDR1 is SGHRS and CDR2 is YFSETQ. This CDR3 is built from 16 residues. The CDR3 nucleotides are TGCGCCAGCAGCTTGGAGGGGACAGGGCGCGGAAACACCATATATTTT. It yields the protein CASSLEGTGRGNTIYF.

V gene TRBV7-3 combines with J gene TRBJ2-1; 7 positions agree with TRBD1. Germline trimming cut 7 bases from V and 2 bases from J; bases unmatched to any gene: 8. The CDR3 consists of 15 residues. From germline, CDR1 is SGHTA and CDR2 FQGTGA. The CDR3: CASTLGQGAYNEQFF. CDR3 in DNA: TGTGCCAGCACCCTGGGGCAGGGGGCCTACAATGAGCAGTTCTTC. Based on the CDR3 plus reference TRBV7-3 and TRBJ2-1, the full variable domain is GAGVSQTPSNKVTEKGKYVELRCDPISGHTALYWYRQSLGQGPEFLIYFQGTGAADDSGLPNDRFFAVRPEGSVSTLKIQRTERGDSAVYLCASTLGQGAYNEQFFGPGTRLTVL.

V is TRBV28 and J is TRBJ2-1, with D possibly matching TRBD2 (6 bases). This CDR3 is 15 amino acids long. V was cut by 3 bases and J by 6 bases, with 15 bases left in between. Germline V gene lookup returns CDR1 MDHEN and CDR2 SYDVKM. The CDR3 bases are TGTGCCAGCAGTTTGGCCACGGGGGTGGGCAATGAGCAGTTCTTC. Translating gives CASSLATGVGNEQFF.

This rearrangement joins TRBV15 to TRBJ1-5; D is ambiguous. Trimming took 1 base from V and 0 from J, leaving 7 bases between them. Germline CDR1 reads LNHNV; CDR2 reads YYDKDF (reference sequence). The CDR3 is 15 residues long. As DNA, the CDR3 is TGTGCCACCAGCAGAGTCCTCCGTAGCAATCAGCCCCAGCATTTT. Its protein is CATSRVLRSNQPQHF.

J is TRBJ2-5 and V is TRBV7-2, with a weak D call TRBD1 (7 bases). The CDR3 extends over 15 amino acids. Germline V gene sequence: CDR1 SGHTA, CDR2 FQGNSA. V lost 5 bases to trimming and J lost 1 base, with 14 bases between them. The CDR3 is CASSLGGQPQETQYF. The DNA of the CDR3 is TGTGCCAGCAGCCTCGGGGGACAGCCCCAAGAGACCCAGTACTTC.

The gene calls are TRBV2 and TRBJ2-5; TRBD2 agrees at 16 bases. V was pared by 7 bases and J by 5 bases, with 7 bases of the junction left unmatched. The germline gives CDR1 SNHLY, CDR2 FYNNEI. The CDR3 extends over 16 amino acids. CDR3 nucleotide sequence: TGTGCCAGCACGGGACTAGCGGGGGGGAGGAAGGAGACCCAGTACTTC. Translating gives CASTGLAGGRKETQYF.

The CDR3: CASRPDRGGTQYF. DNA for the CDR3: TGTGCCAGCCGCCCCGACAGGGGTGGGACGCAGTATTTT. The V gene is TRBV19, the J gene TRBJ2-3, with 8 bases aligning to TRBD1. V shed 9 bases, J shed 9 bases, and the junction held 11 bases outside the gene matches. Germline-derived CDR1 and CDR2 are LNHDA and SQIVND (reference sequence). CDR3 size: 13 residues.

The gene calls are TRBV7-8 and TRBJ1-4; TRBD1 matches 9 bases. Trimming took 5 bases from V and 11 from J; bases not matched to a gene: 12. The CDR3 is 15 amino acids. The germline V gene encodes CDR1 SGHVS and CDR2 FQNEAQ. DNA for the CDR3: TGTGCCAGCAGCCGCTCCGGGACAGGGTATGGGAAACTGTTTTTT. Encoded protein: CASSRSGTGYGKLFF.

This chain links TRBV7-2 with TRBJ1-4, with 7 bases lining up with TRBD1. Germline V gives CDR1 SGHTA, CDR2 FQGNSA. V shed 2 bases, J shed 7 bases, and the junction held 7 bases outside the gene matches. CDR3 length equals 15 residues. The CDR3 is CASSLSGQAGEKLFF. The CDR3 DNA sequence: TGTGCCAGCAGCTTAAGCGGACAGGCAGGTGAAAAACTGTTTTTT.

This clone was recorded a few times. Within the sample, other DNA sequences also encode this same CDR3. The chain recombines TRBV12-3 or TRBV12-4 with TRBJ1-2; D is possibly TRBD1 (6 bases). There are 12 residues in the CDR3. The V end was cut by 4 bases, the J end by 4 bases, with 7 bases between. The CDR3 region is CASSSQGYGYTF. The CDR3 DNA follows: TGTGCCAGCAGTTCACAGGGCTATGGCTACACCTTC.

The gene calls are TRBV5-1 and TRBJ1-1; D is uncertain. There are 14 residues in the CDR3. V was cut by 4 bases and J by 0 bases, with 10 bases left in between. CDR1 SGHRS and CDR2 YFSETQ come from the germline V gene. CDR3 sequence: CASSPERMNTEAFF. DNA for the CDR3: TGCGCCAGCAGCCCTGAGAGAATGAACACTGAAGCTTTCTTT.

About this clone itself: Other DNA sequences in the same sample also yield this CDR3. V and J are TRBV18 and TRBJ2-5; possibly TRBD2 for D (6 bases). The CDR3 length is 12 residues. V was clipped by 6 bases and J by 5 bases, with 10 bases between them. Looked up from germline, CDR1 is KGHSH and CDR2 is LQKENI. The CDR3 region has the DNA TGTGCCAGCTCCCCTGGGGGGGAGACCCAGTACTTC. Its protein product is CASSPGGETQYF.

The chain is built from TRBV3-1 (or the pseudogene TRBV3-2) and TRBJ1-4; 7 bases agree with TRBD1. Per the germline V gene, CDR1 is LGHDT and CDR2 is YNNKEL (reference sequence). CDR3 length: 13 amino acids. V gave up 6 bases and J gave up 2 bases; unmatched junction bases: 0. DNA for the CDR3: TGTGCCAGCAGGACAGGGACTAATGAAAAACTGTTTTTT. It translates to CASRTGTNEKLFF.